This TCR beta chain was identified in a study of human T cells and chemical hapten exposure. In the study overall: Throughout a study of about 24 weeks, patients underwent weekly scalp administration of diphenylcyclopropenone doses.

Attachment of unique molecular identifiers to individual cDNA molecules was performed in the library. TCRdb passed the RACE reads through MiXCR, listing each CDR3 protein once. The table has 350,000 to 450,000 distinct CDR3 sequences, roughly 5% seen once. Study findings and constraints: With patch test score, the counts of PT1 expanded TCRs showed a positive correlation.

Only a few counts were recorded for this clonotype. As yet, its antigen is unknown. As for time point: pre-sensitization, week 0. Described treatment: therapeutic diphenylcyclopropenone sensitization with weekly scalp DPC. Germline V CDR1 and CDR2: DFQATT, SNEGSKA (reference sequence). Trimming cost V 6 bases and J 3 bases, with 14 bases left between them. The CDR3 length is 13 residues. This sample comprised whole blood, obtained in connection with sensitization to the hapten diphenylcyclopropenone (DPC). The rearrangement uses TRBV20-1 and TRBJ1-2; TRBD1 might be the D (5 bases). The origin of this receptor is a woman aged 45-59 years with alopecia areata. Some clones in this sample may be carry-over from other donors' samples. CDR3 region: CSAWGTLDYGYTF. In nucleotides, the CDR3 is TGCAGTGCGTGGGGCACCCTAGACTATGGCTACACCTTC.